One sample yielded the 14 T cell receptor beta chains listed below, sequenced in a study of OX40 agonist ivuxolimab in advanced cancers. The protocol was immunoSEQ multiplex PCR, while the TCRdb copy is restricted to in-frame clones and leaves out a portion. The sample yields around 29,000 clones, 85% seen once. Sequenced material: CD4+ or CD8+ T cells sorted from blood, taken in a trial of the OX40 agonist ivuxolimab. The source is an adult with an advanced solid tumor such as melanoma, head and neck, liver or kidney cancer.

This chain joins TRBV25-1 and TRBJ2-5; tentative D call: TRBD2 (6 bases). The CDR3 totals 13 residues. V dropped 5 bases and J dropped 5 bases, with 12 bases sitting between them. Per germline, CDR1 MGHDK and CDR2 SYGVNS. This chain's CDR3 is CASSPGGKETQYF. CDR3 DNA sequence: TGTGCCAGCAGTCCCGGGGGAAAGGAGACCCAGTACTTC.

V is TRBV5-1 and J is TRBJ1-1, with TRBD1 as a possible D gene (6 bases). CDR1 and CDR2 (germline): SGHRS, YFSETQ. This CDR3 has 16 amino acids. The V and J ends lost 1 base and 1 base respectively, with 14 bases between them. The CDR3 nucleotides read TGCGCCAGCAGCTTGCAACCGGGACACCGGAACACTGAAGCTTTCTTT. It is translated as CASSLQPGHRNTEAFF.

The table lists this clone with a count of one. This CDR3 reads CASRDRGYSNQPQHF. In DNA, the CDR3 is TGTGCCAGCAGAGACCGGGGATATAGCAATCAGCCCCAGCATTTT. This chain connects TRBV6-5 to TRBJ1-5; D not resolved. Deletions cut 6 bases from V and 0 bases from J, with 12 bases between. Germline V gives CDR1 MNHEY, CDR2 SVGAGI. This CDR3 is built from 15 residues.

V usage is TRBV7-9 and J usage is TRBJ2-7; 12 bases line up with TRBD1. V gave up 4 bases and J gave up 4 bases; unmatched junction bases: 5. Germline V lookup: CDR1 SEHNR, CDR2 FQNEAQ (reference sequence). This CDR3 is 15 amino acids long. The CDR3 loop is CASSYGTGGGYEQYF. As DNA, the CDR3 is TGTGCCAGCAGCTACGGGACAGGGGGCGGGTACGAGCAGTACTTC.

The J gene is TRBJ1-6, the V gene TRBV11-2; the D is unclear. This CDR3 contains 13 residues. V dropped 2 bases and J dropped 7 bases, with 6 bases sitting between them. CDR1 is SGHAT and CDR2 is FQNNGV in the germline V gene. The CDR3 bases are TGTGCCAGCAGCTTACCGACGAATTCACCCCTCCACTTT. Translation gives CASSLPTNSPLHF.

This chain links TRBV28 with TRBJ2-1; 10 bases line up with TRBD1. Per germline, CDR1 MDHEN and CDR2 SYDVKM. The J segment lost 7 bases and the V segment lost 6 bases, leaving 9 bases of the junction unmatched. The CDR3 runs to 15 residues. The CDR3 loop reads CASRAGTGVENEQFF. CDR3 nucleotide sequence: TGTGCCAGCAGGGCCGGGACAGGGGTGGAAAATGAGCAGTTCTTC.

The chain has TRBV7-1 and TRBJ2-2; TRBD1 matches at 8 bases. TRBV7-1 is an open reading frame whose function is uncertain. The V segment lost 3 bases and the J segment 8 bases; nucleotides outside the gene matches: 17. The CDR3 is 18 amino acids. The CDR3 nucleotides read TGTGCCAGCAGCTCTTCAGGGGGCGCAGCTGGTTTAACGGGGGAGCTGTTTTTT. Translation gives CASSSSGGAAGLTGELFF.

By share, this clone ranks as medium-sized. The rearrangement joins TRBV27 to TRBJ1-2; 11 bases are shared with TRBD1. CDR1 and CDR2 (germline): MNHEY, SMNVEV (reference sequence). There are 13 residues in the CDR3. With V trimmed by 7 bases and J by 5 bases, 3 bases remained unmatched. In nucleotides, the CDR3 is TGTGCCAGCAACGGACAGGGGGCTTATGGCTACACCTTC. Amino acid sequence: CASNGQGAYGYTF.

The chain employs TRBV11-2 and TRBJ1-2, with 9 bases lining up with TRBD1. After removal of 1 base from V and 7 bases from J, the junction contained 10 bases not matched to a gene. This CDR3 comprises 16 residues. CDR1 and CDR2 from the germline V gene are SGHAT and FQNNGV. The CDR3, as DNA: TGTGCCAGCAGCTTAGGTTCCGGGACAGGGAAAGTTGGCTACACCTTC. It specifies CASSLGSGTGKVGYTF.

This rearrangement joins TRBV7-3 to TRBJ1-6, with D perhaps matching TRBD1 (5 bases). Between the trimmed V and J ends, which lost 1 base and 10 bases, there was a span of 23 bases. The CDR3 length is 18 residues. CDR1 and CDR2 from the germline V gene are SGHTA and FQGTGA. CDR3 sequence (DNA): TGTGCCAGCAGCTTAAGCCGCTTAGTCAGGGCACTGCGGTCACCCCTCCACTTT. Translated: CASSLSRLVRALRSPLHF.

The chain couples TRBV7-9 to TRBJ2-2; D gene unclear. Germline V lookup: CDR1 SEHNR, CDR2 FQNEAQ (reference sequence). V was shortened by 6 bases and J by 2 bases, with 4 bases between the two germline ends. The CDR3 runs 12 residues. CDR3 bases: TGTGCCAGCAGTCGTAACACCGGGGAGCTGTTTTTT. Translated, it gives CASSRNTGELFF.

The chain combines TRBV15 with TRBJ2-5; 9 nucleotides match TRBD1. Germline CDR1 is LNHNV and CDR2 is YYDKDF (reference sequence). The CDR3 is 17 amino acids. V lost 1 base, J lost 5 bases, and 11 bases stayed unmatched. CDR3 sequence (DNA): TGTGCCACCAGCAGAGGATTAAGCGGACAGGGGAGGGAGACCCAGTACTTC. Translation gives CATSRGLSGQGRETQYF.

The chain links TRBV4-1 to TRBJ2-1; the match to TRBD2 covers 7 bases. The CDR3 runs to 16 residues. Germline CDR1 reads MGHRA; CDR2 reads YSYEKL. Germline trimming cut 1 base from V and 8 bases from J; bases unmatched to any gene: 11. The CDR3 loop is CASSQVRIGRAYEQFF. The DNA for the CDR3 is TGCGCCAGCAGCCAAGTAAGAATTGGGAGGGCCTATGAGCAGTTCTTC.

CDR3 amino acids: CASSLALNEQFF. The CDR3 DNA is TGTGCCAGCAGCTTAGCCCTTAATGAGCAGTTCTTC. The chain carries TRBV11-2 and TRBJ2-1; no clear D gene. The V end was cut by 1 base, the J end by 7 bases, with 5 bases between. CDR1 and CDR2 from the germline V gene are SGHAT and FQNNGV. The CDR3 contains 12 residues.